Below, 24 T cell receptor beta chains from the same sample are listed, as sequenced in a study of shared clonotypes between healthy human individuals. Assay: immunoSEQ multiplex PCR; the TCRdb copy retains only in-frame clones and omits some. The data hold approximately 2,000,000 clones, with 85% to 95% observed a single time. CD8 cells regarded as naive lacked CD45RO, were positively chosen for CCR7, and omitted terminally differentiated effector memory CD45RA+ cells. The sequencing sample was made of naive CD8+ T cells from PBMCs. The origin of the receptors is a man younger than 30 in good health. Some clones in this sample may be carry-over from other donors' samples.

This rearrangement joins TRBV2 to TRBJ2-1; 13 nucleotides match TRBD2. The V gene end was trimmed by 1 base and the J gene end by 1 base; junction bases not matched to a gene: 4. Per the germline V gene, CDR1 is SNHLY and CDR2 is FYNNEI. This CDR3 has 18 amino acids. CDR3 nucleotide sequence: TGTGCCAGCAGTGAAGGGACTAGCGGGAGTCGTTCCTACAATGAGCAGTTCTTC. Translation gives CASSEGTSGSRSYNEQFF. The full variable domain, in which reference TRBV2 and TRBJ2-1 provide the parts outside the CDR3, is EPEVTQTPSHQVTQMGQEVILRCVPISNHLYFYWYRQILGQKVEFLVSFYNNEISEKSEIFDDQFSVERPDGSNFTLKIRSTKLEDSAMYFCASSEGTSGSRSYNEQFFGPGTRLTVL.

This clone was observed a single time. This chain links TRBV19 with TRBJ2-1; D might be TRBD1 (5 bases). The CDR3 totals 12 residues. CDR1 is LNHDA, CDR2 SQIVND, per germline (reference sequence). V shed 4 bases and J shed 15 bases, with 16 bases lying between them. The CDR3 DNA reads as TGTGCCAGTAGTACTCCGTGGGGCGTGCGGTTCTTC. It specifies CASSTPWGVRFF.

This clone has only one observation. The chain is built from TRBV27 and TRBJ2-3; perhaps TRBD2 as D (7 bases). Trimming took off 1 base at V and 1 base at J, with 18 bases between the two ends. Germline V gene lookup returns CDR1 MNHEY and CDR2 SMNVEV (reference sequence). This CDR3 is built from 18 residues. The CDR3 spells CASSLWVKRDMCTDTQYF. The CDR3 coding sequence is TGTGCCAGCAGTTTATGGGTTAAGCGGGACATGTGCACAGATACGCAGTATTTT.

A word on this clone: The sample holds other DNA sequences that translate to the same CDR3. The chain carries TRBV9 and TRBJ2-7; 9 bases are shared with TRBD2. The CDR3 has 15 amino acids. Trimming cost V 2 bases and J 4 bases; bases outside gene matches: 7. Germline CDR1 SGDLS, CDR2 YYNGEE. CDR3 in DNA: TGTGCCAGCAGCGTCGCCGGGACTAGCACGTACGAGCAGTACTTC. Translating it yields CASSVAGTSTYEQYF.

The rearrangement uses TRBV9 and TRBJ2-7; a possible D gene is TRBD1 (5 bases). Trimming left V 3 bases short and J 3 bases short, with 16 bases between. The CDR3 spans 15 residues. CDR1 and CDR2 (germline): SGDLS, YYNGEE. CDR3 coding DNA: TGTGCCAGCAGCGACGAAGGGGCGGTTAGCTACGAGCAGTACTTC. Translation gives CASSDEGAVSYEQYF.

V gene TRBV27 combines with J gene TRBJ1-2; D is perhaps TRBD1 (5 bases). The CDR3 length is 15 residues. The V and J ends lost 0 bases and 5 bases respectively, with 13 bases between them. Per germline, CDR1 MNHEY and CDR2 SMNVEV (reference sequence). In nucleotides, the CDR3 is TGTGCCAGCAGTTTATCCGTGACGGGACCATATGGCTACACCTTC. Protein: CASSLSVTGPYGYTF.

As concerns this clone: The sample has other DNA sequences that encode this CDR3 too. The genes are TRBV19 and TRBJ2-1; D unclear. Trimming removed 0 bases from V and 0 bases from J, with 6 bases in between. Looked up from germline, CDR1 is LNHDA and CDR2 is SQIVND (reference sequence). CDR3 size: 15 residues. CDR3 residues: CASSIDGSSYNEQFF. Written as DNA, the CDR3 is TGTGCCAGTAGTATAGATGGCAGCTCCTACAATGAGCAGTTCTTC.

The rearrangement uses TRBV4-1 and TRBJ1-2; D call uncertain. CDR1 and CDR2 from the germline V gene are MGHRA and YSYEKL. V was trimmed by 0 bases and J by 5 bases, leaving 13 bases between them. The CDR3 length is 15 residues. The CDR3 here is CASSQEGSRSYGYTF. For the CDR3, the DNA is TGCGCCAGCAGCCAAGAGGGGTCTCGGTCGTATGGCTACACCTTC.

J is TRBJ2-3 and V is TRBV7-9, with 7 bases aligning to TRBD1. This CDR3 is built from 13 residues. V gave up 5 bases and J gave up 8 bases; unmatched junction bases: 7. The germline V gene encodes CDR1 SEHNR and CDR2 FQNEAQ (reference sequence). Here the CDR3 DNA reads TGTGCCAGCAGCCCCGGGACAGACGGTACGCAGTATTTT. It codes for CASSPGTDGTQYF.

V usage is TRBV14 and J usage is TRBJ2-5, with D possibly matching TRBD2 (6 bases). Looked up from germline, CDR1 is SGHDN and CDR2 is FVKESK. The ends were cut back, 3 bases at V and 1 base at J, with 12 bases in the middle. The CDR3 length is 15 residues. CDR3 nucleotides: TGTGCCAGCAGCCAGGAGGGTTGGTCCCAAGAGACCCAGTACTTC. The encoded protein is CASSQEGWSQETQYF.

This sequence joins TRBV11-2 and TRBJ2-3; no reliable D call. Per the germline V gene, CDR1 is SGHAT and CDR2 is FQNNGV. V lost 5 bases to trimming and J lost 1 base, with 10 bases between them. The CDR3 contains 14 residues. The CDR3 nucleotides are TGTGCCAGCAGCCCAACCTTTCGCACAGATACGCAGTATTTT. Translation: CASSPTFRTDTQYF.

Worth noting for this clone: Distinct nucleotide sequences in the sample also encode this CDR3. The gene calls are TRBV29-1 and TRBJ2-7; 11 bases are shared with TRBD1. The CDR3 contains 12 residues. Unmatched junction bases numbered 2, after V lost 7 bases and J lost 3 bases. Germline CDR1 SQVTM, CDR2 ANQGSEA. The CDR3 spells CSAGQGVYEQYF. CDR3 sequence (DNA): TGCAGCGCGGGACAGGGGGTCTACGAGCAGTACTTC.

The chain carries TRBV9 and TRBJ1-1, with a possible D match to TRBD1 (5 bases). This CDR3 has 15 residues. The germline CDR1 and CDR2 sequences are SGDLS and YYNGEE. The ends were cut back, 4 bases at V and 0 bases at J, with 13 bases in the middle. This CDR3 is CASSNGKGMNTEAFF. The CDR3 DNA reads TGTGCCAGCAGCAATGGGAAGGGGATGAACACTGAAGCTTTCTTT.

The genes are TRBV25-1 and TRBJ1-1; D is unclear. The CDR3 has 12 amino acids. Germline-derived CDR1 and CDR2 are MGHDK and SYGVNS. Trimming cost V 3 bases and J 4 bases, with 6 bases left between them. CDR3 loop: CASSDRGTEAFF. The CDR3 nucleotides are TGTGCCAGCAGTGATCGGGGCACTGAAGCTTTCTTT.

The V gene is TRBV10-2, the J gene TRBJ2-3; a weak D match, TRBD1 (5 bases). CDR1 and CDR2 (germline): WSHSY, SAAADI. There are 15 residues in the CDR3. Trimming stripped 0 bases from V and 6 bases from J, with 13 bases between. The chain's CDR3 is CASSESYRQRDTQYF. In DNA, the CDR3 is TGCGCCAGCAGTGAGTCATACAGGCAGAGGGATACGCAGTATTTT.

CDR3 sequence (DNA): TGTGCCAGCAGTTTAGGACCCTTCGTCGCTGAAGCTTTCTTT. Residues: CASSLGPFVAEAFF. The chain uses TRBV27 and TRBJ1-1, with no clear D. Germline CDR1 is MNHEY and CDR2 is SMNVEV (reference sequence). The CDR3 extends over 14 amino acids. The germline V and J ends were trimmed by 2 bases and 6 bases, with 13 bases remaining between them.

This clone was seen more than once but under ten times. The chain is built from TRBV29-1 and TRBJ1-1; the D is unclear. Germline CDR1 reads SQVTM; CDR2 reads ANQGSEA. Trimming removed 2 bases from V and 11 bases from J, with 9 bases in between. The CDR3 totals 10 residues. The CDR3 loop reads CSVEIMGAFF. As DNA, the CDR3 is TGCAGCGTTGAAATCATGGGGGCTTTCTTT.

The rearrangement links TRBV10-2 to TRBJ2-7; D possibly corresponds to TRBD1 (6 bases). V lost 6 bases to trimming and J lost 3 bases, with 15 bases between them. The CDR3 has 14 amino acids. Germline V gene data show CDR1 as WSHSY and CDR2 as SAAADI. The CDR3 loop is CASRLDSPHYEQYF. CDR3 in DNA: TGCGCCAGCAGGCTGGACAGCCCCCACTACGAGCAGTACTTC.

J is TRBJ2-1 and V is TRBV27; D possibly corresponds to TRBD1 (7 bases). Germline V gives CDR1 MNHEY, CDR2 SMNVEV (reference sequence). Trimming removed 6 bases at V and 7 bases at J, with 22 bases between. The CDR3 runs to 16 residues. The DNA of the CDR3 is TGTGCCAGCAGCTTCCGGGCAGGGGGGTTTTGGAATGAGCAGTTCTTC. Amino acids: CASSFRAGGFWNEQFF.

The chain links TRBV15 to TRBJ2-1, with D maybe TRBD2 (6 bases). V shed 0 bases and J shed 5 bases, with 23 bases lying between them. This CDR3 comprises 19 residues. Per the germline V gene, CDR1 is LNHNV and CDR2 is YYDKDF (reference sequence). CDR3 residues: CATSRDHSPEGPQNNEQFF. CDR3 coding DNA: TGTGCCACCAGCAGAGATCATTCTCCGGAGGGCCCCCAAAACAATGAGCAGTTCTTC.

The chain combines TRBV25-1 with TRBJ2-1; the match to TRBD2 covers 10 bases. V lost 2 bases to trimming and J lost 6 bases; unmatched junction nucleotides: 4. The CDR3 loop spans 15 amino acids. CDR1 and CDR2 from the germline V gene are MGHDK and SYGVNS. DNA of the CDR3: TGTGCCAGCAGTGAAGCGGTAGCGGGAGGCAATGAGCAGTTCTTC. Translated, it gives CASSEAVAGGNEQFF.

The chain is built from TRBV7-9 and TRBJ2-5; 7 positions agree with TRBD1. Trimming took 5 bases from V and 2 from J; bases not matched to a gene: 11. The germline CDR1 and CDR2 sequences are SEHNR and FQNEAQ (reference sequence). The CDR3 spans 16 residues. This CDR3 reads CASSTRGMGQQETQYF. Here the CDR3 DNA reads TGTGCCAGCAGCACAAGGGGGATGGGACAGCAAGAGACCCAGTACTTC.

The J gene is TRBJ2-7, the V gene TRBV6-5; no clear D. Trimming pared 6 bases from V and 7 bases from J, leaving 19 bases between. Germline values: CDR1 MNHEY, CDR2 SVGAGI. CDR3 length: 14 residues. The CDR3 protein is CASRSRARWQEQYF. CDR3 DNA sequence: TGTGCCAGCAGGTCACGCGCCCGGTGGCAGGAGCAGTACTTC.

J is TRBJ2-6 and V is TRBV7-9; TRBD1 is a possible D gene (6 bases). The CDR3 is 18 amino acids. In germline, CDR1 is SEHNR, CDR2 FQNEAQ (reference sequence). The V end was cut by 2 bases, the J end by 0 bases, with 14 bases between. CDR3 sequence reads: CASSLPADRSSGANVLTF. As DNA, the CDR3 is TGTGCCAGCAGCTTACCCGCTGACAGGAGCTCTGGGGCCAACGTCCTGACTTTC.